This T cell receptor beta chain was sequenced in a study of blood T cell repertoires in COVID-19. On the study more broadly: From T cells, B-cell-depleted T cells, or PBMCs came the material, which was cDNA or gDNA.

Methods used by the authors: Amplification of reference gene primers was used by the study to estimate nucleated cell counts. The repertoire was sequenced with immunoSEQ multiplex PCR; TCRdb's copy has only in-frame clones and lacks some. V, J and clone size derive from that table, while D and trimming were established from the DNA sequence. The table includes over 130,000 clones, roughly 80% detected once. Germline lookup yields CDR1 KGHDR and CDR2 SFDVKD. The CDR3 is made up of 13 amino acids. With 7 bases clipped from V and 2 bases from J, the junction kept 1 base outside the gene matches. This sequence originates from a woman of 80 years or more with acute or convalescent COVID-19. Sample: peripheral blood. The gene calls are TRBV24-1 and TRBJ2-3, with 8 positions matching TRBD1. The DNA for the CDR3 is TGTGCCACCAGGGACAGGGCCACAGATACGCAGTATTTT. It is translated as CATRDRATDTQYF.